A single sample is the source of the 17 T cell receptor beta chains below, sequenced in a study of shared clonotypes between healthy human individuals. The data were produced by immunoSEQ multiplex PCR, yet TCRdb's version contains in-frame clones alone and is incomplete. The table records about 2.1 million clones, 90% to 95% of them present only once. In the naive CD8 group, cells lacked CD45RO and were positively selected for CCR7, so terminally differentiated effector memory CD45RA+ cells were left out. The sequencing sample was made of naive CD8+ T cells from PBMCs. These receptors were taken from a man aged 18 to 30 in good health. Some clones in this sample may be carry-over from other donors' samples.

The CDR3 region is CASSSQHSLLHANTGELFF. The DNA of the CDR3 is TGTGCCAGCAGTTCGCAACACTCCTTACTACACGCGAACACCGGGGAGCTGTTTTTT. The V and J genes are TRBV27 and TRBJ2-2; D gene uncertain. Trimming removed 4 bases at V and 0 bases at J, with 21 bases between. CDR1 MNHEY and CDR2 SMNVEV come from the germline V gene (reference sequence). This CDR3 comprises 19 residues.

This chain joins TRBV27 and TRBJ2-1, with D hard to call. Germline CDR1 reads MNHEY; CDR2 reads SMNVEV (reference sequence). This CDR3 comprises 14 residues. Trimming shortened V by 5 bases and J by 9 bases, and 17 bases separated the two germline ends. CDR3 sequence (DNA): TGTGCCAGCAGTCTGGCTGGGCCTTTCGGTGAGCAGTTCTTC. The encoded protein is CASSLAGPFGEQFF.

Concerning this clone: This CDR3 is also generated by other DNA sequences in the sample. This rearrangement joins TRBV9 to TRBJ2-7; the match to TRBD2 covers 9 bases. The CDR3 contains 15 residues. With V trimmed by 0 bases and J by 3 bases, 4 bases remained unmatched. The germline gives CDR1 SGDLS, CDR2 YYNGEE. In DNA, the CDR3 is TGTGCCAGCAGCGTAGGGGCTAGCGGGGACTACGAGCAGTACTTC. Its translation: CASSVGASGDYEQYF. The full variable domain, in which reference TRBV9 and TRBJ2-7 provide the parts outside the CDR3, is DSGVTQTPKHLITATGQRVTLRCSPRSGDLSVYWYQQSLDQGLQFLIQYYNGEERAKGNILERFSAQQFPDLHSELNLSSLELGDSALYFCASSVGASGDYEQYFGPGTRLTVT.

This chain joins TRBV10-3 and TRBJ2-1; TRBD1 is a possible D gene (6 bases). This CDR3 contains 14 residues. In germline, CDR1 is ENHRY, CDR2 SYGVKD. Trimming left V 4 bases short and J 1 base short, with 8 bases between. CDR3 in amino acids: CAISADSSYNEQFF. The CDR3 region has the DNA TGTGCCATCAGTGCGGACAGTTCCTACAATGAGCAGTTCTTC.

The chain combines TRBV9 with TRBJ2-3, with 8 bases lining up with TRBD2. Germline CDR1 is SGDLS and CDR2 is YYNGEE. CDR3 length: 19 amino acids. The V segment lost 4 bases and the J segment 2 bases; nucleotides outside the gene matches: 18. As DNA, the CDR3 is TGTGCCAGCAGCCCCCGGACTAGCAAAGTTTTCCGAAACACAGATACGCAGTATTTT. Protein product: CASSPRTSKVFRNTDTQYF.

The chain combines TRBV7-8 with TRBJ2-1; D unclear. This CDR3 has 13 residues. The germline V gene has CDR1 SGHVS and CDR2 FQNEAQ. Trimming shortened V by 3 bases and J by 4 bases, and 7 bases separated the two germline ends. The CDR3 DNA is TGTGCCAGCAGCTTGATCGGGTACAATGAGCAGTTCTTC. Encoded protein: CASSLIGYNEQFF.

The sample holds one count of this clone. The chain combines TRBV13 with TRBJ1-2, with TRBD1 matching over 9 bases. Trimming removed 5 bases from V and 3 bases from J; junction bases left unmatched: 13. This CDR3 is 17 amino acids long. Germline-derived CDR1 and CDR2 are PRHDT and FYEKMQ (reference sequence). The DNA of the CDR3 is TGTGCCAGCAGCCTAGTCGTTAGGACAGGGGCTGACTATGGCTACACCTTC. Protein product: CASSLVVRTGADYGYTF.

The chain recombines TRBV4-1 with TRBJ2-7; D remains unclear. Germline V lookup: CDR1 MGHRA, CDR2 YSYEKL. The CDR3 loop spans 14 amino acids. Trimming cost V 2 bases and J 2 bases, with 10 bases left between them. CDR3 coding DNA: TGCGCCAGCAGCCAAACCTACAGCACCTACGAGCAGTACTTC. Its translation: CASSQTYSTYEQYF.

The chain combines TRBV7-9 with TRBJ2-3; perhaps TRBD2 as D (6 bases). The germline V gene encodes CDR1 SEHNR and CDR2 FQNEAQ (reference sequence). The CDR3 runs 15 residues. Trimming left V 5 bases short and J 3 bases short, with 15 bases between. Here the CDR3 DNA reads TGTGCCAGCAGCCCGCGGAGGGTTGTGACAGATACGCAGTATTTT. It encodes CASSPRRVVTDTQYF.

The chain links TRBV2 to TRBJ1-3, with D uncertain. In germline, CDR1 is SNHLY, CDR2 FYNNEI. V shed 0 bases and J shed 0 bases, with 9 bases lying between them. This CDR3 comprises 16 residues. DNA of the CDR3: TGTGCCAGCAGTGAAGCGCGGCGGATCTCTGGAAACACCATATATTTT. Its protein is CASSEARRISGNTIYF.

The chain carries TRBV11-2 and TRBJ1-1; a possible D gene is TRBD1 (6 bases). CDR3 length: 18 amino acids. Germline CDR1 is SGHAT and CDR2 is FQNNGV. Between the trimmed V and J ends, which lost 1 base and 5 bases, there was a span of 23 bases. CDR3: CASSLGPTNRVWGTEAFF. In DNA form, the CDR3 reads TGTGCCAGCAGCTTAGGACCTACAAACAGGGTCTGGGGAACTGAAGCTTTCTTT.

V usage is TRBV27 and J usage is TRBJ2-2; D call uncertain. The V end was cut by 3 bases, the J end by 0 bases, with 8 bases between. The CDR3 has 15 amino acids. The germline CDR1 and CDR2 sequences are MNHEY and SMNVEV (reference sequence). The CDR3 DNA sequence: TGTGCCAGCAGTTTGTACAAATCGAACACCGGGGAGCTGTTTTTT. Its protein is CASSLYKSNTGELFF.

V is TRBV15 and J is TRBJ2-7; 9 nucleotides agree with TRBD1. The germline V gene has CDR1 LNHNV and CDR2 YYDKDF (reference sequence). This CDR3 comprises 14 residues. Trimming cost V 4 bases and J 6 bases; bases outside gene matches: 7. CDR3 bases: TGTGCCACCAGCACCTTGACAGGGGGTAGCGAGCAGTACTTC. Translating gives CATSTLTGGSEQYF. The whole variable domain, remainder taken from reference TRBV15 and TRBJ2-7, is DAMVIQNPRYQVTQFGKPVTLSCSQTLNHNVMYWYQQKSSQAPKLLFHYYDKDFNNEADTPDNFQSRRPNTSFCFLDIRSPGLGDTAMYLCATSTLTGGSEQYFGPGTRLTVT.

The rearrangement joins TRBV7-7 to TRBJ2-7; D unclear. The CDR3 length is 14 residues. Germline V CDR1 and CDR2: SSHAT, FNYEAQ (reference sequence). Trimming left V 5 bases short and J 2 bases short, with 13 bases between. CDR3 protein: CASSLSHLTYEQYF. Here the CDR3 DNA reads TGTGCCAGCAGCCTTAGCCACCTAACCTACGAGCAGTACTTC.

This clone was seen a single time. The CDR3 DNA reads as TGTGCCAGTTCAGGCCCGGGGGCAATTGAAGCTTTCTTT. This gives the protein CASSGPGAIEAFF. The gene calls are TRBV27 and TRBJ1-1; D is perhaps TRBD1 (6 bases). CDR3 size: 13 residues. The V and J ends lost 9 bases and 7 bases respectively, with 18 bases between them. Germline V CDR1 and CDR2: MNHEY, SMNVEV (reference sequence).

This rearrangement joins TRBV11-2 to TRBJ2-1, with D uncertain. This CDR3 has 13 amino acids. Germline values: CDR1 SGHAT, CDR2 FQNNGV. Trimming removed 5 bases from V and 8 bases from J, with 13 bases in between. The CDR3 sequence: CASSPNPFYEQFF. The CDR3 nucleotides read TGTGCCAGCAGCCCCAACCCATTCTATGAGCAGTTCTTC.

The rearrangement joins TRBV6-5 to TRBJ2-3; the match to TRBD2 covers 9 bases. Germline-derived CDR1 and CDR2 are MNHEY and SVGAGI. The CDR3 is 15 amino acids. V trimming: 6 bases; J trimming: 0 bases; junction bases outside the gene matches: 4. DNA of the CDR3: TGTGCCAGCAGCCTAGCGGGATTTAGCACAGATACGCAGTATTTT. It codes for CASSLAGFSTDTQYF.